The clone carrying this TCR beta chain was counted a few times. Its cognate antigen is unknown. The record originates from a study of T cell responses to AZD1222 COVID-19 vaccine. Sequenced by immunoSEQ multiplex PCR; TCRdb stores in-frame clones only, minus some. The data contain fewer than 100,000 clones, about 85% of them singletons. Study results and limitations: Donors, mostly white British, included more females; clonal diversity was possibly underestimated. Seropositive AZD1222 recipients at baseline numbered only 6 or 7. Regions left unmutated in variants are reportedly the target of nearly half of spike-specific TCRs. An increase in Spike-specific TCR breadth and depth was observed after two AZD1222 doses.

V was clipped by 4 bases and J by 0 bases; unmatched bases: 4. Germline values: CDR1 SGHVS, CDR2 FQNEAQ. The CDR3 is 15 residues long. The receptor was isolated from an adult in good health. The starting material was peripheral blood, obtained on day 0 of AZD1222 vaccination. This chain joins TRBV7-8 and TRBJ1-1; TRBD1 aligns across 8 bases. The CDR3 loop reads CASSSGQGLNTEAFF. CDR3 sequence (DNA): TGTGCCAGCAGCTCCGGACAGGGCCTGAACACTGAAGCTTTCTTT.